This TCR beta chain was profiled in a study of T-cell memory formation after mild COVID-19. Turning to this clonotype: Its antigen is not identified.

Trimming took 7 bases from V and 2 from J, leaving 12 bases between them. Germline V lookup: CDR1 MNHEY, CDR2 SVGAGI. There are 14 residues in the CDR3. Barcoded TCR alpha and TCR beta cDNA libraries with UMIs came from 5'RACE using constant-segment primers. One entry per CDR3 protein results from TCRdb running MiXCR on the 5' RACE reads. The table records fewer than 700,000 distinct CDR3 sequences, about 20% of them present only once. Study-wide points: A subset of responding clones appeared in pre-infection memory, suggesting cross-reactive memory joined. Contracting CD4+ clones sat mainly in CM and EM; CD8+ in EMRA.

This chain links TRBV6-5 with TRBJ1-3; weak D call: TRBD1 (5 bases). This clonotype was sampled from an adult woman who had mild COVID-19 (a few samples of this study predate the infection). Cell type and time point are not known. The sequencing sample was made of PBMCs or a T cell subset sorted from them (not recorded which). The CDR3 protein is CASTRGDPGNTIYF. Here the CDR3 DNA reads TGTGCCAGCACCCGAGGGGATCCTGGAAACACCATATATTTT.